The clone carrying this TCR beta chain is termed medium-sized. These data originate in a study of metastatic and nonmetastatic thyroid tumors. TCRdb re-analyzed the PCR reads through MiXCR. The table records about 5,500 clones, 37% of them present only once. J was trimmed by 9 bases and V by 3 bases; bases with no gene match: 3. The CDR3 spans 15 residues. In germline, CDR1 is LGHDT, CDR2 YNNKEL (reference sequence). No treatment of any kind had been given to any patient before thyroid surgery. The sequence derives from a male donor with papillary thyroid cancer or a benign thyroid nodule (not recorded which). Some clones in this sample may be carry-over from other donors' samples. The sequencing sample was made of tumor tissue. The chain has TRBV3-1 and TRBJ2-1; TRBD2 matches 15 bases. DNA for the CDR3: TGTGCCAGCAGCCAGGGACTAGCGGGGGGATTTGAGCAGTTCTTC. Translated: CASSQGLAGGFEQFF.